These 10 T cell receptor beta chains came from one sample sequenced in a study of blood T cell repertoires in COVID-19. Data came from immunoSEQ multiplex PCR; TCRdb stores just in-frame clones and leaves some out. Altogether about 160,000 clones are present, over 75% being singletons, with the ten largest covering 10% to 15%. Sequencing was done on a sample of peripheral blood. These receptor sequences come from a man aged 18 to 35 with COVID-19, enrolled during active disease.

The chain employs TRBV9 and TRBJ2-1; possible D gene TRBD2, 5 bases. V gave up 8 bases and J gave up 0 bases, with 12 bases separating them. Germline V gene data show CDR1 as SGDLS and CDR2 as YYNGEE. The CDR3 sequence is 14 residues long. CDR3 residues: CASSPSSSYNEQFF. The CDR3 DNA reads as TGTGCCAGTTCCCCTAGCAGCTCCTACAATGAGCAGTTCTTC.

The chain joins TRBV2 to TRBJ2-1; 12 bases agree with TRBD2. From germline, CDR1 is SNHLY and CDR2 FYNNEI. CDR3 size: 14 residues. Trimming at V came to 4 bases and at J to 6 bases, leaving 1 base not matched to a gene. The CDR3 loop reads CASSGLAGVNEQFF. CDR3 in DNA: TGTGCCAGCAGTGGACTAGCGGGAGTCAATGAGCAGTTCTTC.

J is TRBJ2-1 and V is TRBV24-1; 10 bases are shared with TRBD2. The CDR3 spans 14 residues. The germline V gene encodes CDR1 KGHDR and CDR2 SFDVKD. Losses at the gene ends were 7 bases for V and 4 bases for J; bases not matched to a gene: 3. CDR3 sequence reads: CATSPTSGYNEQFF. Here the CDR3 DNA reads TGTGCCACCAGCCCGACTAGCGGGTACAATGAGCAGTTCTTC.

This clone has a single count. The rearrangement uses TRBV12-5 and TRBJ2-2; TRBD1 might be the D (5 bases). Germline lookup yields CDR1 LGHNT and CDR2 FRNRAP. The CDR3 length is 14 residues. V was pared by 1 base and J by 5 bases, with 8 bases between. The CDR3 here is CASGLGQRTGELFF. CDR3 nucleotide sequence: TGTGCTAGTGGTTTGGGACAGAGGACCGGGGAGCTGTTTTTT. The full variable domain, with the rest looked up from reference TRBV12-5 and TRBJ2-2, is DARVTQTPRHKVTEMGQEVTMRCQPILGHNTVFWYRQTMMQGLELLAYFRNRAPLDDSGMPKDRFSAEMPDATLATLKIQPSEPRDSAVYFCASGLGQRTGELFFGEGSRLTVL.

This sequence joins TRBV7-3 and TRBJ2-4; 9 nucleotides align to TRBD1. Trimming took 5 bases from V and 1 from J; bases not matched to a gene: 9. The CDR3 loop spans 17 amino acids. The germline CDR1 and CDR2 sequences are SGHTA and FQGTGA. CDR3 region: CASSPRTGEGAKNIQYF. The CDR3 bases are TGTGCCAGCAGCCCTAGGACAGGGGAGGGGGCCAAAAACATTCAGTACTTC.

The chain couples TRBV5-6 to TRBJ2-7, with D possibly matching TRBD2 (6 bases). The CDR3 totals 13 residues. Germline-derived CDR1 and CDR2 are SGHDT and YYEEEE. Trimming removed 4 bases at V and 4 bases at J, with 12 bases between. CDR3 DNA sequence: TGTGCCAGCAGCCCGGGGCGGGGATACGAGCAGTACTTC. Amino acids: CASSPGRGYEQYF.

The V and J genes are TRBV7-2 and TRBJ1-2; 7 positions match TRBD1. Trimming cost V 5 bases and J 6 bases; bases outside gene matches: 12. The CDR3 length is 15 residues. Germline V gene sequence: CDR1 SGHTA, CDR2 FQGNSA. The CDR3 region is CASSLWGGRGDGYTF. CDR3 sequence (DNA): TGTGCCAGCAGCCTATGGGGAGGCAGGGGGGATGGCTACACCTTC.

The CDR3: CASSYSVQGAMAFF. CDR3 nucleotide sequence: TGTGCCAGCAGTTACTCGGTACAGGGGGCGATGGCTTTCTTT. The chain employs TRBV6-2 or TRBV6-3 and TRBJ1-1, with TRBD1 matching 9 bases. This CDR3 is 14 amino acids long. V lost 0 bases, J lost 11 bases, and 7 bases stayed unmatched. CDR1 and CDR2 (germline): MNHEY, SVGEGT.

The sample holds one count of this clone. CDR3 loop: CASSLEQGYADTQYF. The CDR3 DNA is TGTGCCAGCAGCTTAGAACAGGGGTATGCAGATACGCAGTATTTT. This chain uses TRBV7-9 with TRBJ2-3, with 7 bases fitting TRBD1. The CDR3 is 15 amino acids. Trimming took 1 base from V and 4 from J; bases not matched to a gene: 5. Looked up from germline, CDR1 is SEHNR and CDR2 is FQNEAQ (reference sequence).

The V call is TRBV7-3, the J call TRBJ2-3; TRBD1 aligns across 8 bases. Germline V CDR1 and CDR2: SGHTA, FQGTGA. V dropped 5 bases and J dropped 0; count of bases not matched to a gene: 10. The CDR3 sequence is 17 residues long. The CDR3 DNA reads as TGTGCCAGCAGCCTCCTTGGACAGGGCCCTAGCACAGATACGCAGTATTTT. As protein: CASSLLGQGPSTDTQYF.